This TCR beta chain was observed in a study of cytomegalovirus exposure and HLA in healthy donors. Background on the study: Most genotyped donors, approximately 77% of about 400, had Caucasian-associated genetic ancestry. Notes on the study in general: In vitro experiments confirmed that a few CMV-associated chains were specific for CMV antigens. Previously analyzed data showed that most TCR beta V segments were productive at a frequency of about 90% or about 30%.

This CDR3 has 15 amino acids. CDR1 and CDR2 from the germline V gene are MDHEN and SYDVKM. Worth noting for this clone: Its antigen is not identified.

Vbeta (60) and Jbeta (13) primers were used in the PCR. TCRdb's copy holds only in-frame clones and misses some; the assay was immunoSEQ multiplex PCR. The sample table sets out around 150,000 clones. The sequence derives from a man aged 25-45 years in good health and CMV-seronegative. The J gene is TRBJ1-5, the V gene TRBV28, with 12 bases fitting TRBD1. The material sequenced was PBMCs. CDR3 region: CVSGAGTGGYQPQHF. CDR3 DNA: TGTGTCTCGGGGGCCGGGACAGGGGGCTATCAGCCCCAGCATTTT.